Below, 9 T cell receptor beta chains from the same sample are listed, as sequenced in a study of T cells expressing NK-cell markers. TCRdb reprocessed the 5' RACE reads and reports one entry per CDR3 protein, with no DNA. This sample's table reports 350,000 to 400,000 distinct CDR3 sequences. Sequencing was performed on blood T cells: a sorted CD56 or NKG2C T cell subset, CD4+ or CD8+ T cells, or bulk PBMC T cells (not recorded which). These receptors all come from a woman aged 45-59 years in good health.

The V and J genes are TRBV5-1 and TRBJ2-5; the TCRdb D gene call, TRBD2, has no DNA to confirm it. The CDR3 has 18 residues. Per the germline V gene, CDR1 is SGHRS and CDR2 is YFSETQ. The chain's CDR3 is CASSLGLAGVIYQETQYF. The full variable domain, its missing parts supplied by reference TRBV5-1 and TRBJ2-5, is KAGVTQTPRYLIKTRGQQVTLSCSPISGHRSVSWYQQTPGQGLQFLFEYFSETQRNKGNFPGRFSGRQFSNSRSEMNVSTLELGDSALYLCASSLGLAGVIYQETQYFGPGTRLLVL.

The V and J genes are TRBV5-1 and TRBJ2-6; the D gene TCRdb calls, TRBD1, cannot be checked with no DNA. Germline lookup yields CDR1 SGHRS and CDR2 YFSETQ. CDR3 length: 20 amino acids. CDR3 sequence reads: CASKLGTGQGHYSGANVLTF.

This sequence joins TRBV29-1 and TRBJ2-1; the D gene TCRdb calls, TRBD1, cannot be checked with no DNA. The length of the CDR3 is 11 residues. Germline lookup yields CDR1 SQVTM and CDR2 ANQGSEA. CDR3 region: CSALPGHEQFF.

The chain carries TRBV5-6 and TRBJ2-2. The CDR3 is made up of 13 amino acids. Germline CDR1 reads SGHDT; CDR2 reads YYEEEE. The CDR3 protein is CASSFTFTGELFF.

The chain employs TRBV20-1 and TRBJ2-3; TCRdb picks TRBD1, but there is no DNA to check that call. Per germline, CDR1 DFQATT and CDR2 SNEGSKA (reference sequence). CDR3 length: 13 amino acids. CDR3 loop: CSAAGTGVDTQYF.

Here the CDR3 reads CASSPHRGNAGIQYF. The chain carries TRBV7-9 and TRBJ2-4; TCRdb lists TRBD1, though no DNA is available to test this call. Germline V gene sequence: CDR1 SEHNR, CDR2 FQNEAQ (reference sequence). The CDR3 spans 15 residues.

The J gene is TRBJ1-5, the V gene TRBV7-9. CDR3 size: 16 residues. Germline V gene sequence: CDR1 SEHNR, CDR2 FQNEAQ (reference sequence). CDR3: CASSLGNLAGNQPQHF.

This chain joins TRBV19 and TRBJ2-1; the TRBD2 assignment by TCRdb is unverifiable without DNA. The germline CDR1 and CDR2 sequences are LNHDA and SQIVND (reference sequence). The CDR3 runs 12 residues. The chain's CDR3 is CASSTGLAEQFF.

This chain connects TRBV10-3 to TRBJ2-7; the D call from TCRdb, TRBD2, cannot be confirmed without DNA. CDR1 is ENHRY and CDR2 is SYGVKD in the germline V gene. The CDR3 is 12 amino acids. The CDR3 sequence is CASGTGTYEQYF.